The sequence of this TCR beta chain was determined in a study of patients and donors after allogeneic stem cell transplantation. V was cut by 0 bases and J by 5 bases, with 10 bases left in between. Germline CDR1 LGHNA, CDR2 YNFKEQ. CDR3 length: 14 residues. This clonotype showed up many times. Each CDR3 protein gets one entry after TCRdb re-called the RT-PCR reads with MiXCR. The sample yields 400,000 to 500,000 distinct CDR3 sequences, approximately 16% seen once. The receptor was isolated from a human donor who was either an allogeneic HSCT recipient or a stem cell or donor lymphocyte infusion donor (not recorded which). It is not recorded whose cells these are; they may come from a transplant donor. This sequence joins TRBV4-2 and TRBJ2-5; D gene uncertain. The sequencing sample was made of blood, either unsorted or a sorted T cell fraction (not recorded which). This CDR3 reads CASSQELLGETQYF. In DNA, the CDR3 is TGTGCCAGCAGCCAAGAACTGCTAGGGGAGACCCAGTACTTC.